The 30 T cell receptor beta chains below come from one sample, sequenced in a study of blood T cell repertoires in COVID-19 (dated by TCRdb to 2020 to 2021). Library creation used the immunoSEQ multiplex PCR assay. In TCRdb, the immuneACCESS table is reduced to in-frame sequences with V and J assigned. These tables do not hold every clone; where another copy was compared, an unresolved V gene accounts for under half, and the others remain unexplained. The sample table shows about 280,000 clones, and about nine tenths are seen once. 2.2% of the sample is held by the ten biggest clonotypes. The sample taken for sequencing was peripheral blood. The source of these receptors is a woman between 45 and 65 years old who had recovered from COVID-19.

The rearrangement joins TRBV7-2 to TRBJ2-3; D possibly corresponds to TRBD1 (6 bases). Germline CDR1 SGHTA, CDR2 FQGNSA. The CDR3 covers 15 residues. V lost 5 bases and J 1 base, leaving 13 bases between the germline ends. The CDR3 loop reads CASSLRDTGTDTQYF. CDR3 bases: TGTGCCAGCAGCCTTAGGGACACTGGCACAGATACGCAGTATTTT.

As DNA, the CDR3 is TGTGCCAGCAGCCCCTTTACCAACCGGGAAGCTTTCTTT. Translated, it gives CASSPFTNREAFF. The chain employs TRBV4-2 and TRBJ1-1; D is ambiguous. The V and J ends lost 4 bases and 8 bases respectively, with 14 bases between them. Germline V lookup: CDR1 LGHNA, CDR2 YNFKEQ. The CDR3 runs to 13 residues.

This chain uses TRBV5-4 with TRBJ2-1, with 11 bases that match TRBD2. CDR1 is SGHNT, CDR2 YYREEE, per germline (reference sequence). The CDR3 sequence is 16 residues long. With V trimmed by 3 bases and J by 1 base, 3 bases remained unmatched. The CDR3 reads CASSSTSGASYNEQFF. The CDR3 nucleotides read TGTGCCAGCAGCTCGACTAGCGGGGCTTCCTACAATGAGCAGTTCTTC.

V and J are TRBV20-1 and TRBJ2-7; the match to TRBD1 covers 9 bases. Germline trimming cut 5 bases from V and 7 bases from J; bases unmatched to any gene: 3. The CDR3 is made up of 11 amino acids. From germline, CDR1 is DFQATT and CDR2 SNEGSKA (reference sequence). The DNA of the CDR3 is TGCAGTGCTGAGGGACAGGGTGAGCAGTACTTC. Translation gives CSAEGQGEQYF.

The V and J genes are TRBV6-2 or TRBV6-3 and TRBJ1-1; 7 bases line up with TRBD1. Germline V gives CDR1 MNHEY, CDR2 SVGEGT. This CDR3 has 15 amino acids. With V trimmed by 5 bases and J by 0 bases, 6 bases remained unmatched. The CDR3 DNA is TGTGCCAGCAGTGCCCACAGGGGTTTGAACACTGAAGCTTTCTTT. Its translation is CASSAHRGLNTEAFF.

V gene TRBV21-1 combines with J gene TRBJ1-1; the D call TRBD1 from the table was never checked on the DNA. TRBV21-1 is given as a pseudogene. This CDR3 is built from 13 residues. CDR3 DNA: TGTGCCAGCAGCAAAGGACAGGACACTGAAGCTTTCTTT. Protein: CASSKGQDTEAFF.

This clone was counted a single time. This sequence joins TRBV7-2 and TRBJ2-2; D might be TRBD2 (5 bases). V was trimmed by 5 bases and J by 2 bases, leaving 15 bases between them. There are 16 residues in the CDR3. Looked up from germline, CDR1 is SGHTA and CDR2 is FQGNSA. The chain's CDR3 is CASSLQRTANTGELFF. CDR3 bases: TGTGCCAGCAGCCTCCAGCGGACTGCAAACACCGGGGAGCTGTTTTTT.

V gene TRBV12-3 or TRBV12-4 combines with J gene TRBJ1-1; D unclear. This CDR3 is built from 12 residues. Trimming removed 5 bases from V and 1 base from J, with 5 bases in between. CDR3: CASSPGNTEAFF. CDR3 sequence (DNA): TGTGCCAGCAGTCCCGGGAACACTGAAGCTTTCTTT.

The chain employs TRBV6-5 and TRBJ1-1; D gene unclear. V was trimmed by 4 bases and J by 5 bases, leaving 17 bases between them. The germline CDR1 and CDR2 sequences are MNHEY and SVGAGI. CDR3 length: 15 residues. The CDR3 bases are TGTGCCAGCAGTTGGCGGGAAGGGAGTGCGACTGAAGCTTTCTTT. It encodes CASSWREGSATEAFF.

The chain carries TRBV19 and TRBJ1-2; D is perhaps TRBD1 (6 bases). Germline V lookup: CDR1 LNHDA, CDR2 SQIVND (reference sequence). The CDR3 length is 14 residues. Between the trimmed V and J ends, which lost 6 bases and 3 bases, there was a span of 14 bases. The CDR3 reads CASSRPGDDYGYTF. In nucleotides, the CDR3 is TGTGCCAGTAGCAGACCAGGGGATGACTATGGCTACACCTTC.

The rearrangement joins TRBV3-1 (or the pseudogene TRBV3-2) to TRBJ1-2, with D possibly matching TRBD1 (6 bases). CDR1 and CDR2 (germline): LGHDT, YNNKEL (reference sequence). The CDR3 runs 15 residues. Between the trimmed V and J ends, which lost 1 base and 6 bases, there was a span of 15 bases. CDR3 DNA sequence: TGTGCCAGCAGCCAAGGTAAACAGGGAATCCATGGCTACACCTTC. Translated, it gives CASSQGKQGIHGYTF.

The chain combines TRBV2 with TRBJ1-5; D remains unclear. The CDR3 sequence is 14 residues long. Trimming took 3 bases from V and 4 from J, leaving 10 bases between them. Germline loops: CDR1 SNHLY, CDR2 FYNNEI. CDR3 residues: CASSERVENQPQHF. The CDR3 coding sequence is TGTGCCAGCAGTGAGCGGGTGGAGAATCAGCCCCAGCATTTT.

The chain is built from TRBV5-4 and TRBJ2-1, with D possibly matching TRBD1 (6 bases). The V gene lost 5 bases and the J gene lost 10 bases, with 10 bases spanning the gap. The CDR3 runs to 11 residues. CDR1 is SGHNT and CDR2 is YYREEE in the germline V gene (reference sequence). In DNA, the CDR3 is TGTGCCAGCAGTTTAGGACAGGAGCAGTTCTTC. Its protein product is CASSLGQEQFF.

On this clone: Sequence at one end of the junction differs from germline and may be a read error. V and J are TRBV10-1 and TRBJ1-2; 10 bases align to TRBD1. The CDR3 loop spans 15 amino acids. CDR1 is WNHNN, CDR2 SYGVQD, per germline (reference sequence). This chain's CDR3 is CASSTRTGGSFPPPF. CDR3 nucleotides: TGCGCCAGCAGCACTCGGACAGGGGGTTCTTTCCCACCGCCATTC.

The genes are TRBV7-2 and TRBJ1-6; 7 nucleotides line up with TRBD1. Germline values: CDR1 SGHTA, CDR2 FQGNSA. V was pared by 5 bases and J by 1 base, with 2 bases of the junction left unmatched. The CDR3 is 15 residues long. CDR3 DNA: TGTGCCAGCAGCCTGGGACAGTCCTATAATTCACCCCTCCACTTT. As protein: CASSLGQSYNSPLHF.

The V gene is TRBV6-5, the J gene TRBJ1-2, with D tentatively TRBD1 (5 bases). Trimming cost V 5 bases and J 8 bases, with 18 bases left between them. The CDR3 sequence is 14 residues long. The germline V gene encodes CDR1 MNHEY and CDR2 SVGAGI. The CDR3 nucleotides read TGTGCCAGCAGTACCCTGGGCGGGGGGAAAGGCTACACCTTC. Translated: CASSTLGGGKGYTF.

This chain connects TRBV27 to TRBJ1-5; no firm D call. The germline V gene has CDR1 MNHEY and CDR2 SMNVEV (reference sequence). Between the trimmed V and J ends, which lost 2 bases and 5 bases, there was a span of 7 bases. CDR3 size: 13 residues. For the CDR3, the DNA is TGTGCCAGCAGTTTAGGCTTACATCAGCCCCAGCATTTT. This translates into CASSLGLHQPQHF.

J is TRBJ2-4 and V is TRBV5-6; the D gene is possibly TRBD2 (6 bases). The length of the CDR3 is 14 residues. Germline CDR1 and CDR2: SGHDT and YYEEEE. Trimming pared 2 bases from V and 2 bases from J, leaving 8 bases between. For the CDR3, the DNA is TGTGCCAGCAGCTTTCGGGAGACCAAAAACATTCAGTACTTC. The encoded protein is CASSFRETKNIQYF. Combining the CDR3 with reference TRBV5-6 and TRBJ2-4 gives the whole variable domain DAGVTQSPTHLIKTRGQQVTLRCSPKSGHDTVSWYQQALGQGPQFIFQYYEEEERQRGNFPDRFSGHQFPNYSSELNVNALLLGDSALYLCASSFRETKNIQYFGAGTRLSVL.

The rearrangement uses TRBV12-5 and TRBJ2-1; 7 bases map to TRBD2. The CDR3 totals 14 residues. Germline V gene data show CDR1 as LGHNT and CDR2 as FRNRAP. V lost 8 bases and J lost 7; bases outside the gene matches: 11. CDR3 region: CASCGGRGANEQFF. The CDR3 DNA is TGTGCTAGTTGCGGCGGGAGAGGTGCGAATGAGCAGTTCTTC.

V and J are TRBV5-4 and TRBJ2-5, with 7 positions matching TRBD2. V gave up 2 bases and J gave up 3 bases; unmatched junction bases: 4. The CDR3 runs 14 residues. In germline, CDR1 is SGHNT, CDR2 YYREEE (reference sequence). CDR3 coding DNA: TGTGCCAGCAGCTTTACCGGGACTAAAGAGACCCAGTACTTC. Protein sequence: CASSFTGTKETQYF.

V and J are TRBV7-9 and TRBJ1-4; no reliable D call. V dropped 5 bases and J dropped 5 bases, with 15 bases sitting between them. Germline V gene data show CDR1 as SEHNR and CDR2 as FQNEAQ (reference sequence). The CDR3 spans 15 residues. The CDR3 reads CASSAFQTTNEKLFF. CDR3 DNA sequence: TGTGCCAGCAGCGCGTTCCAGACTACCAATGAAAAACTGTTTTTT.

The chain carries TRBV7-2 and TRBJ2-3; 14 bases map to TRBD2. This CDR3 is 18 amino acids long. Germline trimming cut 1 base from V and 4 bases from J; bases unmatched to any gene: 7. CDR1 and CDR2 (germline): SGHTA, FQGNSA. CDR3 loop: CASSLVGTSGGGADTQYF. In DNA, the CDR3 is TGTGCCAGCAGCTTAGTGGGGACTAGCGGGGGAGGGGCAGATACGCAGTATTTT.

This chain connects TRBV6-4 to TRBJ1-5, with 8 positions matching TRBD1. Germline-derived CDR1 and CDR2 are MRHNA and SNTAGT. Germline trimming cut 3 bases from V and 7 bases from J; bases unmatched to any gene: 2. The CDR3 has 13 amino acids. This CDR3 reads CASSEQGGQPQHF. The CDR3 DNA follows: TGTGCCAGCAGTGAACAGGGGGGACAGCCCCAGCATTTT.

The chain carries TRBV5-1 and TRBJ1-2; a weak D match, TRBD1 (5 bases). The CDR3 spans 14 residues. The germline V gene encodes CDR1 SGHRS and CDR2 YFSETQ. V was clipped by 4 bases and J by 1 base, with 11 bases between them. In DNA, the CDR3 is TGCGCCAGCAGCACGGACACCCGTAACTATGGCTACACCTTC. It yields the protein CASSTDTRNYGYTF.

This CDR3 reads CASNNRGVEQYF. In DNA form, the CDR3 reads TGTGCCAGTAACAACAGGGGAGTCGAGCAGTACTTC. This rearrangement joins TRBV19 to TRBJ2-7, with 7 positions matching TRBD1. V gave up 7 bases and J gave up 6 bases; unmatched junction bases: 6. Germline V gene data show CDR1 as LNHDA and CDR2 as SQIVND (reference sequence). This CDR3 region has 12 residues.

The chain uses TRBV5-1 and TRBJ2-7; D remains ambiguous. Germline V lookup: CDR1 SGHRS, CDR2 YFSETQ. CDR3 length: 14 amino acids. V lost 0 bases and J lost 3, with 10 bases in between. The CDR3 region has the DNA TGCGCCAGCAGCTTGGCCTCCACTATCTACGAGCAGTACTTC. The encoded protein is CASSLASTIYEQYF. The entire variable domain, with the rest obtained from reference TRBV5-1 and TRBJ2-7, is as follows: KAGVTQTPRYLIKTRGQQVTLSCSPISGHRSVSWYQQTPGQGLQFLFEYFSETQRNKGNFPGRFSGRQFSNSRSEMNVSTLELGDSALYLCASSLASTIYEQYFGPGTRLTVT.

The chain uses TRBV19 and TRBJ1-6; D unresolved. Germline CDR1 LNHDA, CDR2 SQIVND (reference sequence). V dropped 1 base and J dropped 8 bases, with 9 bases sitting between them. The CDR3 sequence is 14 residues long. The CDR3 DNA sequence: TGTGCCAGTAGTATAGGCGCAGGCCATTCACCCCTCCACTTT. As protein: CASSIGAGHSPLHF. The full variable domain, its missing parts supplied by reference TRBV19 and TRBJ1-6, is DGGITQSPKYLFRKEGQNVTLSCEQNLNHDAMYWYRQDPGQGLRLIYYSQIVNDFQKGDIAEGYSVSREKKESFPLTVTSAQKNPTAFYLCASSIGAGHSPLHFGNGTRLTVT.

This chain uses TRBV9 with TRBJ1-2, with 8 bases lining up with TRBD1. Germline V CDR1 and CDR2: SGDLS, YYNGEE. The CDR3 has 14 residues. V shed 3 bases, J shed 7 bases, and the junction held 8 bases outside the gene matches. This CDR3 reads CASSATGGISGYTF. The CDR3 nucleotides read TGTGCCAGCAGCGCCACAGGGGGGATTAGTGGCTACACCTTC.

The V gene is TRBV28, the J gene TRBJ2-5; 13 bases line up with TRBD2. This CDR3 region has 16 residues. Unmatched junction bases numbered 10, after V lost 7 bases and J lost 5 bases. Germline-derived CDR1 and CDR2 are MDHEN and SYDVKM. The CDR3 region is CASTQTSGRGRETQYF. DNA of the CDR3: TGTGCCAGCACCCAAACTAGCGGGAGGGGTCGGGAGACCCAGTACTTC.

In regard to this clone: The sample contains more than one DNA sequence encoding this CDR3. For the CDR3, the DNA is TGCGCCAGCAGCCCCAGGGGAGCTGAAGCTTTCTTT. The encoded protein is CASSPRGAEAFF. The gene calls are TRBV5-1 and TRBJ1-1; D might be TRBD1 (6 bases). CDR3 length equals 12 residues. From germline, CDR1 is SGHRS and CDR2 YFSETQ. V shed 4 bases and J shed 6 bases, with 10 bases lying between them.